This T cell receptor (beta chain) was retrieved from a study of control samples from healthy donors and cancer patients. The CDR3 is made up of 13 amino acids. Trimming took off 0 bases at V and 13 bases at J, with 11 bases between the two ends. Looked up from germline, CDR1 is SGDLS and CDR2 is YYNGEE. Produced via immunoSEQ multiplex PCR; TCRdb's table is partial and in-frame only. The table lists 150,000 to 180,000 clones, approximately 94% of them singletons. This sequence was found in a middle-aged man in good health. The chain joins TRBV9 to TRBJ1-6, with D possibly TRBD1 on 6 matching bases. The sequencing sample was made of blood. The CDR3 nucleotides read TGTGCCAGCAGCGTAGAATCGGACAGCCCCCTCCACTTT. Translated, it gives CASSVESDSPLHF.